The entry that follows covers one TCR beta chain sequence. The sample comes from a study of cytomegalovirus exposure and HLA in healthy donors. 60 Vbeta and 13 Jbeta primers were used in PCR. Produced via immunoSEQ multiplex PCR; TCRdb's table is partial and in-frame only. The sample has some 250,000 clones; 82% are singletons. Sequenced: PBMCs. This TCR was recovered from a woman aged 40 to 50 in good health and CMV-seropositive.

Here the CDR3 reads CASSLDGEGNQPQHF. The CDR3 nucleotides read TGCGCCAGCAGCCTAGACGGGGAGGGCAATCAGCCCCAGCATTTT. The rearrangement joins TRBV4-1 to TRBJ1-5, with D unclear. V lost 4 bases and J lost 2, with 12 bases in between. Germline CDR1 and CDR2: MGHRA and YSYEKL. CDR3 length equals 15 residues.